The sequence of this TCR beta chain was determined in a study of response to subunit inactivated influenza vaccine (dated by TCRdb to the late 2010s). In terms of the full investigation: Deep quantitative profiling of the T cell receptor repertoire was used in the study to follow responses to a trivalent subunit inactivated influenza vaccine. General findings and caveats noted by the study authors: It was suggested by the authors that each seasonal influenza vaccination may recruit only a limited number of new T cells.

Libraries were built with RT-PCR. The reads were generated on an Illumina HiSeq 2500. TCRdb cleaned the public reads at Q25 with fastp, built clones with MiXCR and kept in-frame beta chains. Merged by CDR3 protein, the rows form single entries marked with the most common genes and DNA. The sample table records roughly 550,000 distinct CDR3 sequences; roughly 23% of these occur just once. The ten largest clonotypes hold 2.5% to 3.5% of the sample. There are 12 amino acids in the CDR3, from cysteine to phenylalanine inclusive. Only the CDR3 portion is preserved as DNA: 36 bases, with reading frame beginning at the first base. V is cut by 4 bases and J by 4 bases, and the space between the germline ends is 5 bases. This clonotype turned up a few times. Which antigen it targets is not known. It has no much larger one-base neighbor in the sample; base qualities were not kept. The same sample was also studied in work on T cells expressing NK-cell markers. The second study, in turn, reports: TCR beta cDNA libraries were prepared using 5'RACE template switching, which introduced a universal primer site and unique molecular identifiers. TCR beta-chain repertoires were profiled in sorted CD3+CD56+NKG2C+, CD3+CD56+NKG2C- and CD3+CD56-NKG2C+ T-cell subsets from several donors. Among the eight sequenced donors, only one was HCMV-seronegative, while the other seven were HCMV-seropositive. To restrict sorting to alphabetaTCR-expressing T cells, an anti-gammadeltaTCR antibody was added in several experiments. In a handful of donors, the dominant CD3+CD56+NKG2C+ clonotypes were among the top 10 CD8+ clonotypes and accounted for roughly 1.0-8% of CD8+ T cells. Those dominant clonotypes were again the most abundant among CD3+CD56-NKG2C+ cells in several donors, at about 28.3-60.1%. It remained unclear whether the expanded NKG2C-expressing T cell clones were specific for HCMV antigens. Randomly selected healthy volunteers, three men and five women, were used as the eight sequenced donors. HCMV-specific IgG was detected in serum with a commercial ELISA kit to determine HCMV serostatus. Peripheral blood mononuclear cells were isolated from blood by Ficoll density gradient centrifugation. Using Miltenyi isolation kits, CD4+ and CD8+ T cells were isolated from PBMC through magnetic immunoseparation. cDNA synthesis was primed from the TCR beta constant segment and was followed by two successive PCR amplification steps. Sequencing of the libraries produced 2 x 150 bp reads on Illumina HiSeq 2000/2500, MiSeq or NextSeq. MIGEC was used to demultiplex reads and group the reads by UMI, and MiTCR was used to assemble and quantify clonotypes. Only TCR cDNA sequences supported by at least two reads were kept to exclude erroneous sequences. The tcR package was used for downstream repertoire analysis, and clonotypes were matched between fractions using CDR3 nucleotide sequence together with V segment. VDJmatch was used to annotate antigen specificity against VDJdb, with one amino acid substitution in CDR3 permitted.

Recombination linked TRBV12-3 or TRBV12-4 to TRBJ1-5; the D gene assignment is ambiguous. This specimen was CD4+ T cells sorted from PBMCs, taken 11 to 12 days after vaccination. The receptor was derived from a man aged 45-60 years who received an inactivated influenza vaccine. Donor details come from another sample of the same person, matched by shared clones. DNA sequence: TGTGCCAGCAGTTGGGGTAATCAGCCCCAGCATTTT. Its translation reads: CASSWGNQPQHF.